These T cell receptor beta chains were read from a single sample in a study of blood T cell repertoires in COVID-19. Sequencing was performed with immunoSEQ multiplex PCR; in TCRdb, only in-frame clones are kept and a portion is missing. Of 97,000 or so clones in the sample, more than 85% were seen once. The sequenced sample was peripheral blood. These receptors were obtained from a man aged 50 to 60 with active or convalescent COVID-19. The CDR3 runs from the conserved cysteine through the conserved F or W. D genes are given only for firm matches. Only some rows state a clone size, as once, few, many or a class for expanded clones.

j_call clone_size d_call v_call cdr3_aa cdr3_nt
TRBJ2-2 - - TRBV5-1 CASSPGHSDGGELFF TGCGCCAGCAGCCCCGGACACAGCGACGGCGGGGAGCTGTTTTTT
TRBJ2-7 - TRBD1 TRBV7-9 CASSKSGTAHYEQYF TGTGCCAGCAGCAAATCCGGGACAGCCCACTACGAGCAGTACTTC
TRBJ2-5 - TRBD1 TRBV18 CASSPGPGQGGETQYF TGTGCCAGCTCACCGGGACCGGGACAGGGGGGCGAGACCCAGTACTTC
TRBJ2-1 - - TRBV19 CASSTKNNEQFF TGTGCCAGTAGTACCAAAAACAATGAGCAGTTCTTC
TRBJ1-2 - - TRBV29-1 CSGGSSNYGYTF TGCAGCGGGGGTAGCAGTAACTATGGCTACACCTTC
TRBJ1-2 - TRBD1 TRBV19 CASRTDRGRYGYTF TGTGCCAGTAGAACAGACAGGGGGCGTTATGGCTACACCTTC
TRBJ2-5 few - TRBV4-3 CASSQDRGLGTQYF TGCGCCAGCAGCCAAGATCGTGGGCTGGGGACCCAGTACTTC
TRBJ1-2 - - TRBV9 CASSVGPISNYGYTF TGTGCCAGCAGCGTAGGGCCAATATCTAACTATGGCTACACCTTC
TRBJ2-3 - - TRBV6-2/TRBV6-3 CASSYGGTDTQYF TGTGCCAGCAGTTATGGGGGGACAGATACGCAGTATTTT
TRBJ2-2 - - TRBV18 CASSPYGKTGELFF TGTGCCAGCTCACCTTACGGTAAAACTGGGGAGCTGTTTTTT
TRBJ1-1 - TRBD1 TRBV5-1 CASSSGQDHTEAFF TGCGCCAGCAGCTCTGGACAGGACCACACTGAAGCTTTCTTT
TRBJ2-3 - TRBD2 TRBV12-5 CASGLGTSASTDTQYF TGTGCTAGTGGTTTGGGGACTAGCGCTAGCACAGATACGCAGTATTTT
TRBJ1-4 - - TRBV15 CATRDKATEKLFF TGTGCCACCAGGGACAAGGCGACTGAAAAACTGTTTTTT
TRBJ2-3 - TRBD1 TRBV19 CASSTLRDRAQDTQYF TGTGCCAGTAGTACCCTCCGGGACAGGGCTCAAGATACGCAGTATTTT
TRBJ1-3 - - TRBV14 CASSVGNTIYF TGTGCCAGCAGCGTAGGAAACACCATATATTTT
TRBJ1-1 - - TRBV27 CASSPRAGANTEAFF TGTGCCAGCAGTCCGAGGGCCGGAGCTAACACTGAAGCTTTCTTT
TRBJ1-2 - TRBD1 TRBV10-1 CASSPGQGTGYTF TGCGCCAGCAGCCCGGGACAGGGGACCGGCTACACCTTC
TRBJ1-5 - TRBD1 TRBV6-5 CASSYGQGNQPQHF TGTGCCAGCAGTTACGGACAGGGCAATCAGCCCCAGCATTTT
TRBJ1-2 - TRBD1 TRBV2 CASSGQGADGYTF TGTGCCAGCAGTGGTCAGGGGGCGGATGGCTACACCTTC
TRBJ2-1 - - TRBV6-5 CASRDSSYNEQFF TGTGCCAGCAGGGACAGCTCCTACAATGAGCAGTTCTTC
TRBJ1-5 once - TRBV5-1 CASSLGQEGQPQHF TGCGCCAGCAGCTTGGGCCAGGAGGGTCAGCCCCAGCATTTT
TRBJ1-4 - - TRBV19 CASRVAGRGEKLFF TGTGCCAGTAGAGTCGCCGGCAGGGGTGAAAAACTGTTTTTT
TRBJ1-2 - - TRBV28 CASSLWTGNYGYTF TGTGCCAGCAGTTTATGGACCGGGAACTATGGCTACACCTTC
TRBJ1-5 - TRBD1 TRBV6-6 CASRPGQGQPQHF TGTGCCAGCAGACCGGGACAGGGCCAGCCCCAGCATTTT
TRBJ2-3 - - TRBV10-1 CASSESGGDTQYF TGCGCCAGCAGTGAGTCGGGAGGAGATACGCAGTATTTT
TRBJ1-4 - - TRBV9 CASSVDLQGDNEKLFF TGTGCCAGCAGCGTAGACCTCCAGGGCGATAATGAAAAACTGTTTTTT
TRBJ2-1 - - TRBV7-9 CASSLTGFYNEQFF TGTGCCAGCAGCTTAACAGGGTTTTACAATGAGCAGTTCTTC
TRBJ2-2 - TRBD1 TRBV24-1 CATTTGTGGTGELFF TGTGCCACCACCACCGGGACAGGGGGCACCGGGGAGCTGTTTTTT
TRBJ2-3 once TRBD2 TRBV30 CAWSLILLAGETDTQYF TGTGCCTGGAGTCTAATACTTCTAGCGGGGGAAACAGATACGCAGTATTTT
TRBJ2-1 - TRBD1 TRBV29-1 CSYRGAYNEQFF TGCAGCTACAGGGGGGCCTACAATGAGCAGTTCTTC
TRBJ2-1 - TRBD2 TRBV19 CASRPGTSGYNEQFF TGTGCCAGTAGACCCGGGACTAGCGGTTACAATGAGCAGTTCTTC
TRBJ2-3 - - TRBV7-2 CASSLIDYTDTQYF TGTGCCAGCAGCTTAATCGACTACACAGATACGCAGTATTTT
TRBJ2-4 - TRBD1 TRBV28 CASQGVNIQYF TGTGCCAGCCAGGGGGTTAACATTCAGTACTTC
TRBJ2-7 - - TRBV20-1 CSAESSYEQYF TGCAGTGCTGAGAGCTCCTACGAGCAGTACTTC
TRBJ1-2 - - TRBV27 CASSSPQGSYTF TGTGCCAGCAGTTCCCCCCAGGGTAGCTACACCTTC
TRBJ2-7 - - TRBV7-6 CASSLAGPGGSQKGDSYEQYF TGTGCCAGCAGCTTAGCAGGCCCAGGGGGTTCCCAAAAAGGGGACTCTTACGAGCAGTACTTC
TRBJ2-5 - TRBD1 TRBV6-2/TRBV6-3 CASSSETGGQTQYF TGTGCCAGCAGTTCCGAGACAGGGGGACAGACCCAGTACTTC
TRBJ1-2 - - TRBV28 CASSFVGANYGYTF TGTGCCAGCAGTTTTGTTGGGGCCAACTATGGCTACACCTTC
TRBJ1-5 - TRBD1 TRBV11-2 CASSLSPGGRQPQHF TGTGCCAGCAGCTTGTCTCCAGGGGGCAGGCAGCCCCAGCATTTT
TRBJ1-4 - - TRBV6-5 CASSYGGKGEKLFF TGTGCCAGCAGTTACGGGGGGAAAGGTGAAAAACTGTTTTTT
TRBJ1-4 - TRBD1 TRBV5-1 CASSLGSGQTNEKLFF TGCGCCAGCAGCCTCGGGTCGGGACAGACGAATGAAAAACTGTTTTTT
TRBJ2-6 - TRBD2 TRBV10-3 CAISWSSGGAGANVLTF TGTGCCATCAGTTGGTCTAGCGGGGGGGCTGGGGCCAACGTCCTGACTTTC
TRBJ1-5 - TRBD1 TRBV19 CASSFPTGPYSNQPQHF TGTGCCAGTAGTTTCCCGACAGGGCCCTATAGCAATCAGCCCCAGCATTTT
TRBJ1-6 - - TRBV28 CASTAGVFGDSPLHF TGTGCCAGCACCGCCGGGGTCTTTGGCGATTCACCCCTCCACTTT
TRBJ2-2 - - TRBV6-5 CASGRATGELFF TGTGCCTCGGGCAGGGCGACCGGGGAGCTGTTTTTT
TRBJ1-5 - - TRBV6-1 CASSDPGRQGNQPQHF TGTGCCAGCAGTGACCCAGGCCGTCAGGGGAATCAGCCCCAGCATTTT
TRBJ2-5 - TRBD1 TRBV18 CASSPPGQGGQETQYF TGTGCCAGCTCACCACCGGGACAGGGAGGTCAAGAGACCCAGTACTTC
TRBJ1-3 - - TRBV6-5 CARGGTAGNTIYF TGTGCCAGGGGGGGGACGGCTGGAAACACCATATATTTT
TRBJ2-1 - TRBD2 TRBV2 CASSEWGLAGQSSYNEQFF TGTGCCAGCAGTGAATGGGGTCTAGCGGGACAAAGCTCCTACAATGAGCAGTTCTTC
TRBJ1-4 - TRBD1 TRBV5-6 CASSLGQGATSTNEKLFF TGTGCCAGCAGCTTGGGGCAGGGGGCGACCTCAACTAATGAAAAACTGTTTTTT
TRBJ2-2 - TRBD1 TRBV24-1 CATSEPPGQGNTGELFF TGTGCCACCAGTGAGCCTCCGGGACAGGGAAACACCGGGGAGCTGTTTTTT
TRBJ1-5 - - TRBV2 CASSDLTGQPQHF TGTGCCAGCAGTGATCTTACGGGGCAGCCCCAGCATTTT
TRBJ2-3 few - TRBV5-1 CASSLGAASDTDTQYF TGCGCCAGCAGCTTGGGGGCGGCTAGCGACACAGATACGCAGTATTTT
TRBJ1-5 - - TRBV3-1/TRBV3-2 CASSQDLTGNQPQHF TGTGCCAGCAGCCAAGATTTGACAGGCAATCAGCCCCAGCATTTT
TRBJ2-2 - - TRBV4-3 CASSRPNTGELFF TGCGCCAGCAGCCGGCCTAACACCGGGGAGCTGTTTTTT
TRBJ2-5 - - TRBV11-2 CASSLMGVMGETQYF TGTGCCAGCAGCTTAATGGGAGTTATGGGAGAGACCCAGTACTTC
TRBJ1-2 - TRBD1 TRBV6-5 CASTDRGRLSGYTF TGTGCCAGTACGGACAGGGGGCGACTATCTGGCTACACCTTC
TRBJ2-1 - - TRBV27 CASSLRQDNEQFF TGTGCCAGCAGTTTACGACAAGACAATGAGCAGTTCTTC
TRBJ2-5 - - TRBV2 CATSGVNQETQYF TGTGCCACCTCAGGGGTAAACCAAGAGACCCAGTACTTC